This TCR beta chain was captured in a study of glioma-infiltrating T cells (TCRdb year 2016). Context from the whole study: The low-grade gliomas were WHO grade II oligodendrogliomas or astrocytomas, while the glioblastomas were WHO grade IV tumors sampled at initial diagnosis rather than at recurrent diagnosis. Dexamethasone was administered to glioma patients for six or fewer days before surgery. Three low-grade glioma patients, under ten primary glioblastoma patients and three non-glioma patients contributing non-neoplastic brain tissue were included in the paired cohort. To measure how far tissue and blood T-cell populations diverged, each tissue-infiltrating repertoire was compared against the peripheral blood repertoire of the same patient. The study sequenced TCR alpha- and beta-chain repertoires from glioma tissue, from non-neoplastic brain tissue and from matched peripheral blood mononuclear cells. The sequencing target for blood libraries was roughly 4.5- to 11-fold coverage of 900,000 to 1,000,000 peripheral T cells. Results and caveats for the whole study, not just this receptor: Very few CDR3 sequences were shared between tissue and blood, attributed to high CDR3 diversity and limited sampling. VJ-independent divergence between tissue and blood was below expectation in non-neoplastic patients but above expectation in all gliomas, especially low-grade gliomas. The group comparisons were based on small numbers of patients: three non-neoplastic, three low-grade glioma and eight glioblastoma patients. Patients with low tissue-blood divergence were marked by a signature set of shared blood CDR3 motifs, and this signature set was depleted in highly divergent patients.

TCR alpha and beta CDR3 regions were amplified with the iRepertoire nested amplicon-rescue multiplex PCR (arm-PCR) platform from RNA. The input for one-step reverse transcription and amplification was about 95-450 ng of either tissue mRNA or PBMC total RNA. Following bead purification, Illumina adapters were added by a secondary multiplex PCR, and libraries between 200 and 400 bp were gel-purified. Libraries carried internal 6-nucleotide barcodes used for demultiplexing. Libraries were sequenced on an Illumina MiSeq with 2x220 or 2x250 nucleotide paired-end reads. Per the original workflow: FLASH 1.2.11 was used to merge paired reads, and BWA-MEM then aligned the reads to the GRCh37 human genome before TRA and TRB reads were extracted. For V and J assignment, an IMGT-derived reference of cassette sequences and CDR3 motifs that included pseudogenes was used. Three-frame translation of reads was performed, and productive CDR3s were defined as those with a C...FGXG motif and no stop codons. Clonotypes were defined as unique combinations of V-J cassette pair and CDR3 amino acid sequence. Reads were filtered by Hamming distance, with the threshold set by the sequence error rate of each sample in mapped regions. The public reads were run again by TCRdb, first through fastp at Q25 and then through MiXCR, and only productive beta chains were kept. Entries are consolidated by CDR3 protein sequence, retaining the most common genes and DNA. The authors' filters were not applied to this entry. Here the sample has 300,000 to 450,000 distinct CDR3 sequences; around 45% occur a single time. The top ten clonotypes cover 12% of the sample.

With regard to this clonotype: This receptor's antigen is unknown. No much larger clonotype is one base removed from it; base qualities were not supplied.

Immediately after resection, surgical brain or tumor specimens were cryofrozen in liquid nitrogen, and peripheral blood cells were collected at the same time. The germline V gene gives CDR1 as LGHNA and CDR2 as YSLEER. Trimming at the junction amounts to 1 base on V and 0 bases on J, and the germline ends lie 10 bases apart. CDR3 length: 16 amino acids, cysteine to phenylalanine. The retained sequence is limited to the CDR3, 48 bases, with the frame set at the first base. Sequenced sample: glioma tissue, nonneoplastic brain tissue, or PBMCs (not recorded which). The clonotype originates from a human donor with low-grade glioma or glioblastoma, undergoing nonglioma brain surgery, or in good health (not recorded which). This sequence uses TRBV4-3 and TRBJ2-1; TRBD2 is a possible D gene, resting on 5 matching bases. The CDR3 in this case is CASSQVRGSSYNEQFF. The DNA sequence is TGCGCCAGCAGCCAAGTGCGAGGGAGCTCCTACAATGAGCAGTTCTTC.